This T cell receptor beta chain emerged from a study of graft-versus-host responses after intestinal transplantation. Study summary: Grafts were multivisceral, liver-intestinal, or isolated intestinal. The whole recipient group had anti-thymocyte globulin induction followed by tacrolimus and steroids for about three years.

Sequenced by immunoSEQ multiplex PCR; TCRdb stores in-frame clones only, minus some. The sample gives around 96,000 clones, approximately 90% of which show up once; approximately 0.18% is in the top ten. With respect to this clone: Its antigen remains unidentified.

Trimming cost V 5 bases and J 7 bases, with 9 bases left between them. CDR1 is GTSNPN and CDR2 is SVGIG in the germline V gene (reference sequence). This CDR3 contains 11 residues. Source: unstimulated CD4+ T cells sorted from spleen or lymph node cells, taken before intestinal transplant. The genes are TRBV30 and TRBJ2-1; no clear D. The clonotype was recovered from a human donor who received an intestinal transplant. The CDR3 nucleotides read TGTGCCTGGGCATTGAGGAATGAGCAGTTCTTC. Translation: CAWALRNEQFF. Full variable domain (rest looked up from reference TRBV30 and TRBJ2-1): SQTIHQWPATLVQPVGSPLSLECTVEGTSNPNLYWYRQAAGRGLQLLFYSVGIGQISSEVPQNLSASRPQDRQFILSSKKLLLSDSGFYLCAWALRNEQFFGPGTRLTVL.